A selection of T cell receptor beta chains follows, all from one sample in a study of early T cells in non-severe SARS-CoV-2 infection. MiXCR, applied by TCRdb to the 5' RACE reads, yields one record per CDR3 protein. The sample includes roughly 61,000 distinct CDR3 sequences, roughly 13% seen only once; the top ten take almost 9.5%. Sequencing was performed on whole blood, taken at baseline. The receptors originated from an adult who was a healthcare worker with PCR-confirmed SARS-CoV-2 infection or an uninfected control (not recorded which). Both conserved end residues are part of each CDR3. The order of the fields is V gene, clone size, J gene, D gene, CDR3 protein, CDR3 DNA. The D gene is left open where the match is weak. Expanded clones get a size class; other rows say once, few or many, or leave the size out.

v_call: TRBV7-6; clone_size: few; j_call: TRBJ2-2; d_call: TRBD2; cdr3_aa: CASSSLVQRGNTGELFF; cdr3_nt: TGTGCCAGCAGCTCCCTCGTCCAGCGGGGGAACACCGGGGAGCTTTTTTTT
v_call: TRBV18; clone_size: few; j_call: TRBJ2-7; d_call: .; cdr3_aa: CASSARGLTPAQYF; cdr3_nt: TGTGCCAGCTCAGCACGGGGTCTCACACCGGCGCAGTACTTC
v_call: TRBV7-9; clone_size: many; j_call: TRBJ2-5; d_call: TRBD2; cdr3_aa: CASSLGGSGETQYF; cdr3_nt: TGTGCCAGCAGCTTAGGCGGGAGCGGCGAGACCCAGTACTTC
v_call: TRBV20-1; clone_size: .; j_call: TRBJ1-2; d_call: .; cdr3_aa: CSARLRQRAFGYTF; cdr3_nt: TGCAGTGCTAGACTACGACAGAGGGCCTTTGGCTACACCTTC
v_call: TRBV7-8; clone_size: few; j_call: TRBJ2-5; d_call: .; cdr3_aa: CASSPYSGRAAQYF; cdr3_nt: TGTGCCAGCAGCCCCTACAGTGGTAGGGCGGCCCAGTACTTC
v_call: TRBV6-6; clone_size: few; j_call: TRBJ2-7; d_call: .; cdr3_aa: CASRVVAGQPRYEQYF; cdr3_nt: TGTGCCAGCAGAGTAGTCGCCGGCCAACCGCGGTACGAGCAGTACTTC
v_call: TRBV20-1; clone_size: many; j_call: TRBJ2-7; d_call: TRBD1; cdr3_aa: CSAREQGGRPYEQYF; cdr3_nt: TGCAGTGCTAGAGAACAGGGGGGAAGGCCTTACGAGCAGTACTTC
v_call: TRBV28; clone_size: .; j_call: TRBJ2-4; d_call: .; cdr3_aa: CASIGRGNIQYF; cdr3_nt: TGTGCCAGCATCGGCCGGGGGAACATTCAGTACTTC
v_call: TRBV12-3/TRBV12-4; clone_size: many; j_call: TRBJ2-1; d_call: TRBD1; cdr3_aa: CASTEAGQDRANEQFF; cdr3_nt: TGTGCCAGCACCGAAGCTGGACAGGACCGGGCGAATGAGCAGTTCTTC
v_call: TRBV9; clone_size: .; j_call: TRBJ2-7; d_call: TRBD1; cdr3_aa: CASSARDRGYEQYF; cdr3_nt: TGTGCCAGCAGCGCCCGGGACAGGGGCTACGAGCAGTACTTC
v_call: TRBV12-5; clone_size: .; j_call: TRBJ2-7; d_call: .; cdr3_aa: CASGLFGQTYEQYF; cdr3_nt: TGTGCTAGTGGTTTGTTCGGGCAAACCTACGAGCAGTACTTC
v_call: TRBV5-1; clone_size: few; j_call: TRBJ1-4; d_call: .; cdr3_aa: CASSPEGPPNEKLFF; cdr3_nt: TGCGCCAGCAGCCCGGAGGGGCCCCCTAATGAAAAACTGTTTTTT
v_call: TRBV7-2; clone_size: .; j_call: TRBJ2-1; d_call: TRBD1; cdr3_aa: CASSRDRVGNEQFF; cdr3_nt: TGTGCCAGCAGCCGCGACAGGGTTGGCAATGAGCAGTTCTTC
v_call: TRBV9; clone_size: .; j_call: TRBJ2-2; d_call: .; cdr3_aa: CASSVGQVNTGELFF; cdr3_nt: TGTGCCAGCAGCGTAGGACAGGTTAACACCGGGGAGCTGTTTTTT
v_call: TRBV15; clone_size: few; j_call: TRBJ1-1; d_call: .; cdr3_aa: CATSRDFGGRNEAFF; cdr3_nt: TGTGCCACCAGCAGAGATTTTGGGGGCAGGAATGAAGCTTTCTTT
v_call: TRBV7-7; clone_size: many; j_call: TRBJ2-7; d_call: .; cdr3_aa: CASSSRASYEQYF; cdr3_nt: TGTGCTAGCAGCTCCCGGGCCAGCTACGAGCAGTACTTC
v_call: TRBV5-1; clone_size: many; j_call: TRBJ2-7; d_call: TRBD1; cdr3_aa: CASRRQGAHEQYF; cdr3_nt: TGCGCCAGCAGGCGACAGGGGGCGCACGAGCAGTACTTC
v_call: TRBV9; clone_size: many; j_call: TRBJ1-1; d_call: .; cdr3_aa: CASSAHLSGNTEAFF; cdr3_nt: TGTGCCAGCAGCGCCCACCTTTCTGGGAACACTGAAGCTTTCTTT
v_call: TRBV5-1; clone_size: few; j_call: TRBJ1-2; d_call: .; cdr3_aa: CASSLGTKSNYGYTF; cdr3_nt: TGCGCCAGCAGCTTAGGGACAAAATCTAACTATGGCTACACCTTC
v_call: TRBV5-4; clone_size: few; j_call: TRBJ1-2; d_call: TRBD1; cdr3_aa: CASSADRVRGYTF; cdr3_nt: TGTGCCAGCAGCGCCGACAGGGTGCGGGGCTACACCTTC
v_call: TRBV4-2; clone_size: many; j_call: TRBJ2-1; d_call: .; cdr3_aa: CASSQELGGRYNEQFF; cdr3_nt: TGTGCCAGCAGCCAAGAACTCGGTGGACGTTACAATGAGCAGTTCTTC
v_call: TRBV5-1; clone_size: once; j_call: TRBJ2-5; d_call: .; cdr3_aa: CASSLAGRETQYF; cdr3_nt: TGCGCCAGCAGCTTGGCCGGGAGAGAGACCCAGTACTTC
v_call: TRBV29-1; clone_size: few; j_call: TRBJ1-2; d_call: TRBD1; cdr3_aa: CSVEKGQGYGYTF; cdr3_nt: TGCAGCGTTGAAAAGGGACAGGGATATGGCTACACCTTC
v_call: TRBV6-6; clone_size: few; j_call: TRBJ2-2; d_call: .; cdr3_aa: CASNGANTGELFF; cdr3_nt: TGTGCCAGCAACGGGGCTAACACCGGGGAGCTGTTTTTT
v_call: TRBV18; clone_size: many; j_call: TRBJ2-7; d_call: TRBD1; cdr3_aa: CASSPLLRGRSGEQYF; cdr3_nt: TGTGCCAGCTCACCACTGCTTAGGGGGCGGTCAGGCGAGCAGTACTTC
v_call: TRBV5-4; clone_size: .; j_call: TRBJ2-5; d_call: .; cdr3_aa: CASSLKGVQETQYF; cdr3_nt: TGTGCCAGCAGCTTGAAAGGAGTCCAAGAGACCCAGTACTTC
v_call: TRBV12-3/TRBV12-4; clone_size: few; j_call: TRBJ2-7; d_call: TRBD1; cdr3_aa: CASSLRGQQYF; cdr3_nt: TGTGCCAGCAGTTTAAGGGGGCAGCAGTACTTC
v_call: TRBV6-1; clone_size: few; j_call: TRBJ2-2; d_call: .; cdr3_aa: CASKYGAGELFF; cdr3_nt: TGTGCCAGCAAATACGGGGCCGGGGAGCTGTTTTTT
v_call: TRBV27; clone_size: few; j_call: TRBJ1-1; d_call: TRBD1; cdr3_aa: CASSLLGQASEAFF; cdr3_nt: TGTGCCAGCAGCCTTCTGGGACAGGCCTCTGAAGCTTTCTTT
v_call: TRBV21-1; clone_size: .; j_call: TRBJ1-3; d_call: .; cdr3_aa: CASSTILVTGNTIYF; cdr3_nt: TGTGCCAGCAGCACCATCCTAGTCACTGGAAACACCATATATTTT
v_call: TRBV2; clone_size: .; j_call: TRBJ1-4; d_call: TRBD1; cdr3_aa: CASSSGQEDEKLFF; cdr3_nt: TGTGCCAGCAGTTCGGGACAGGAGGATGAAAAACTGTTTTTT
v_call: TRBV20-1; clone_size: .; j_call: TRBJ1-1; d_call: .; cdr3_aa: CSARRQLMNTEAFF; cdr3_nt: TGCAGTGCTAGAAGACAGCTCATGAACACTGAAGCTTTCTTT
v_call: TRBV24-1; clone_size: .; j_call: TRBJ2-5; d_call: .; cdr3_aa: CATSDPWGHQETQYF; cdr3_nt: TGTGCCACCAGTGATCCGTGGGGGCACCAAGAGACCCAGTACTTC
v_call: TRBV9; clone_size: .; j_call: TRBJ2-3; d_call: .; cdr3_aa: CASRTTSTDTQYF; cdr3_nt: TGTGCCAGCAGGACAACTAGCACAGATACGCAGTATTTT
v_call: TRBV6-1; clone_size: few; j_call: TRBJ2-1; d_call: TRBD2; cdr3_aa: CASMGLAGPKNEQFF; cdr3_nt: TGTGCCAGCATGGGACTAGCGGGACCTAAGAATGAGCAGTTCTTC
v_call: TRBV4-1; clone_size: once; j_call: TRBJ2-5; d_call: TRBD2; cdr3_aa: CTSSVLAGQETQYF; cdr3_nt: TGCACCAGCAGCGTACTAGCGGGGCAAGAGACCCAGTACTTC
v_call: TRBV29-1; clone_size: many; j_call: TRBJ1-1; d_call: .; cdr3_aa: CSVGQLLTEAFF; cdr3_nt: TGCAGCGTTGGTCAACTTCTGACTGAAGCTTTCTTT
v_call: TRBV5-1; clone_size: many; j_call: TRBJ1-4; d_call: TRBD1; cdr3_aa: CASSADRGPANEKLFF; cdr3_nt: TGCGCCAGCAGCGCGGACAGGGGGCCGGCTAATGAAAAACTGTTTTTT
v_call: TRBV6-6; clone_size: few; j_call: TRBJ1-5; d_call: .; cdr3_aa: CASRPTGSIGNQPQHF; cdr3_nt: TGTGCCAGCAGGCCAACAGGGTCGATCGGCAATCAGCCCCAGCATTTT
v_call: TRBV24-1; clone_size: many; j_call: TRBJ2-6; d_call: .; cdr3_aa: CATSAFLGPHSPSGANVLTF; cdr3_nt: TGTGCCACCAGTGCTTTTTTGGGGCCGCACTCTCCCTCTGGGGCCAACGTCCTGACTTTC
v_call: TRBV18; clone_size: many; j_call: TRBJ2-3; d_call: TRBD2; cdr3_aa: CASSSRSGGSTDTQYF; cdr3_nt: TGTGCCAGCTCATCTCGAAGCGGGGGGAGCACAGATACGCAGTATTTT
v_call: TRBV29-1; clone_size: many; j_call: TRBJ2-6; d_call: TRBD1; cdr3_aa: CSAGMTGAGANVLTF; cdr3_nt: TGCAGCGCCGGGATGACAGGGGCCGGGGCCAACGTCCTGACTTTC
v_call: TRBV20-1; clone_size: .; j_call: TRBJ2-2; d_call: TRBD2; cdr3_aa: CSARVDSGRNTGELFF; cdr3_nt: TGCAGTGCTAGAGTGGATAGCGGGAGGAACACCGGGGAGCTGTTTTTT
v_call: TRBV5-1; clone_size: few; j_call: TRBJ2-3; d_call: .; cdr3_aa: CASSLEAARGSYTQYF; cdr3_nt: TGCGCCAGCAGCTTGGAGGCGGCCCGAGGGTCTTATACGCAGTATTTT
v_call: TRBV14; clone_size: many; j_call: TRBJ1-3; d_call: .; cdr3_aa: CASSQEIRALSGNTIYF; cdr3_nt: TGTGCCAGCAGCCAAGAAATTCGAGCCCTCTCTGGAAACACCATATATTTT
v_call: TRBV6-2/TRBV6-3; clone_size: .; j_call: TRBJ2-5; d_call: .; cdr3_aa: CAIATGETQYF; cdr3_nt: TGTGCTATAGCCACGGGGGAGACCCAGTACTTC
v_call: TRBV28; clone_size: .; j_call: TRBJ2-2; d_call: TRBD1; cdr3_aa: CASLNRGQRTGELFF; cdr3_nt: TGTGCCAGCCTTAACAGGGGACAGCGGACCGGGGAGCTGTTTTTT
v_call: TRBV11-2; clone_size: few; j_call: TRBJ2-1; d_call: TRBD2; cdr3_aa: CASSFSGVGLAHYNEQFF; cdr3_nt: TGTGCCAGCAGCTTTTCAGGGGTGGGACTAGCGCATTACAATGAGCAGTTCTTC
v_call: TRBV6-2/TRBV6-3; clone_size: many; j_call: TRBJ1-1; d_call: .; cdr3_aa: CASSFGQPNTEAFF; cdr3_nt: TGTGCCAGCAGTTTCGGACAGCCGAACACTGAAGCTTTCTTT
v_call: TRBV5-4; clone_size: .; j_call: TRBJ1-1; d_call: .; cdr3_aa: CASSPNTGNTEAFF; cdr3_nt: TGTGCCAGCAGCCCAAATACAGGGAACACTGAAGCTTTCTTT
v_call: TRBV12-3/TRBV12-4; clone_size: .; j_call: TRBJ2-1; d_call: .; cdr3_aa: CASSLGQVTRGFF; cdr3_nt: TGTGCCAGCAGTTTAGGACAGGTCACCCGGGGGTTCTTC
v_call: TRBV9; clone_size: few; j_call: TRBJ1-1; d_call: TRBD1; cdr3_aa: CASSAGTGSMNTEAFF; cdr3_nt: TGTGCCAGCAGCGCCGGGACAGGAAGCATGAACACTGAAGCTTTCTTT
v_call: TRBV20-1; clone_size: .; j_call: TRBJ2-7; d_call: TRBD2; cdr3_aa: CSAPGLAGGTYEQYF; cdr3_nt: TGCAGTGCTCCAGGACTAGCGGGAGGTACCTACGAGCAGTACTTC
v_call: TRBV18; clone_size: .; j_call: TRBJ2-7; d_call: .; cdr3_aa: CASSPPGRGGLLNEQYF; cdr3_nt: TGTGCCAGCTCACCACCGGGAAGGGGGGGATTATTGAATGAGCAGTACTTC
v_call: TRBV12-3/TRBV12-4; clone_size: few; j_call: TRBJ1-1; d_call: .; cdr3_aa: CASTRPGGGRNTEAFF; cdr3_nt: TGTGCCAGCACCCGACCCGGGGGGGGGCGGAACACTGAAGCTTTCTTT